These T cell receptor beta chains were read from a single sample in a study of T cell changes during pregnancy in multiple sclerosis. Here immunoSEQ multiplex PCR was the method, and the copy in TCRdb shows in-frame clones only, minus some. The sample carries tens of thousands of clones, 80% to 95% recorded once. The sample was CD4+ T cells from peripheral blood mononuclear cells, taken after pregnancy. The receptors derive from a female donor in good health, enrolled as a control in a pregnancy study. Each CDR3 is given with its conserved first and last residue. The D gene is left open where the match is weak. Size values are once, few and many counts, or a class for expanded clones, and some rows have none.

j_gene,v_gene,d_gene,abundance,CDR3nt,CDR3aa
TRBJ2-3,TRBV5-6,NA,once,TGTGCCAGCACTCCTGCGGGCAGGGGAGGGAGCACAGATACGCAGTATTTT,CASTPAGRGGSTDTQYF
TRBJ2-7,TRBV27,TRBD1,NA,TGTGCCAGCAGTTTCGGGACAGGGGTTACCTACGAGCAGTACTTC,CASSFGTGVTYEQYF
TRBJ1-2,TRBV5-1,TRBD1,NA,TGCGCCAGCAGCTCTCCTGCGCTCAGGGGGCGAACTGAGGAAGGATCAGGGGAAAACTATGGCTACACCTTC,CASSSPALRGRTEEGSGENYGYTF
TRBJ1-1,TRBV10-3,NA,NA,TGTGTTTCCCGCCCGGGGGTGTCGAACACTGAAGCTTTCTTT,CVSRPGVSNTEAFF
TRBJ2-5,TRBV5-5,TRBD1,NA,TGTGCCAGCAGCATAGGGACAGCTTTGTCCCAAGAGACCCAGTACTTC,CASSIGTALSQETQYF
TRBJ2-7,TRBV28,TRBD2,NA,TGTGCCAGCAGTTTTCTAGCGGGAGACGGGTACGAGCAGTACTTC,CASSFLAGDGYEQYF
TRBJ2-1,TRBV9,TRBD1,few,TGTGCCAGCAGCGTAGGGGTTCGTGGGGGACAGGGGCCCTACTCCTACAATGAGCAGTTCTTC,CASSVGVRGGQGPYSYNEQFF
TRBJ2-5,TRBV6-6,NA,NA,TGTGCCAGCAGTTCTAGCGAGGAGACCCAGTACTTC,CASSSSEETQYF
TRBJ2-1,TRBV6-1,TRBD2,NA,TGTGCCACTGATAAGCGGGAGTTGTTGGGTGAGCAGTTCTTC,CATDKRELLGEQFF
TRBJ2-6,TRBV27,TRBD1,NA,TGTGCCAGCAGCCCCGGGACAGGGGCCTCTGGGGCCAACGTCCTGACTTTC,CASSPGTGASGANVLTF
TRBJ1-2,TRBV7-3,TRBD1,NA,TGTGCCAGCAGCGTGGGACAGGTACATGGCTACACCTTC,CASSVGQVHGYTF
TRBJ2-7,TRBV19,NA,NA,TGTGCCAGTAGTATAGGGACAGCCTACGAGCAGTACTTC,CASSIGTAYEQYF
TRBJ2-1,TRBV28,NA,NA,TGTGCCAGCAGTTTACAGGGCCCAGGTGAGCAGTTCTTC,CASSLQGPGEQFF
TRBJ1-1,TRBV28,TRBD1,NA,TGTGCCAGCAGTCTGCCTCAGGGGGCACTTGAAGCTTTCTTT,CASSLPQGALEAFF
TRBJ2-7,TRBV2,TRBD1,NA,TGTGCCAGCAGTGAGCGGACAGGGGTTTCGGCGCAGTACTTC,CASSERTGVSAQYF
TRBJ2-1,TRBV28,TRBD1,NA,TGTGCCAGTTATCCGGGACAGGGCTACAATGAGCAGTTCTTC,CASYPGQGYNEQFF
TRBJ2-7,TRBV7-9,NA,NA,TGTGCCAGCAGCGGGCCTGGCTACGAGCAGTACTTC,CASSGPGYEQYF
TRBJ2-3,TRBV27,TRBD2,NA,TGTGCCAGCAGTTTATCGAGACTAGCGTCCACAGATACGCAGTATTTT,CASSLSRLASTDTQYF